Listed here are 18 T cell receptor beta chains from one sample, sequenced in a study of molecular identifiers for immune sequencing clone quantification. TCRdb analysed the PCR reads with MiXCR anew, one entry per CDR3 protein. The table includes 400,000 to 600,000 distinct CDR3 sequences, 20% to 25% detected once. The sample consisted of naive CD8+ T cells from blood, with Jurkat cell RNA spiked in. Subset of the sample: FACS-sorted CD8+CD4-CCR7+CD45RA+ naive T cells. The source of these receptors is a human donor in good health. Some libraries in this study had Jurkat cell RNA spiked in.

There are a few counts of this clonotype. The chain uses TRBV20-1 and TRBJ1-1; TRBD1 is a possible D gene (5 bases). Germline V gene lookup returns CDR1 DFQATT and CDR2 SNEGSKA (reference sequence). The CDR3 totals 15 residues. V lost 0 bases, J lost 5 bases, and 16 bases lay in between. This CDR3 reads CSARDKEAGRTEAFF. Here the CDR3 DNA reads TGCAGTGCTAGAGATAAAGAGGCAGGGCGGACTGAAGCTTTCTTT.

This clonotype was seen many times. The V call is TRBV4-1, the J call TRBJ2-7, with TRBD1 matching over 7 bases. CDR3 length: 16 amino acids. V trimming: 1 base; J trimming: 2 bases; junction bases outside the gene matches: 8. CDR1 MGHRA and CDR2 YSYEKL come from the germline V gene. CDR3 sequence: CASSQAKDRAAYEQYF. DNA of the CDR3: TGCGCCAGCAGCCAAGCTAAAGACAGGGCCGCCTACGAGCAGTACTTC.

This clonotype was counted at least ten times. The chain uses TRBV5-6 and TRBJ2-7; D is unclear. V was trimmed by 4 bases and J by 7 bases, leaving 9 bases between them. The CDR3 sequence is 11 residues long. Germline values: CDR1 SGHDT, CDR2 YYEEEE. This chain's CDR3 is CASSRSREQYF. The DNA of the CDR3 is TGTGCCAGCAGCCGGTCACGGGAGCAGTACTTC.

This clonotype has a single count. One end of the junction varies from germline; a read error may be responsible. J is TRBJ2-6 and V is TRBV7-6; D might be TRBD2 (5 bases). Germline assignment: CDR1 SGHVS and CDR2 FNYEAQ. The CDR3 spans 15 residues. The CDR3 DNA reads TGTGCCGGCAGCTCGGGGTTCACTGGGGCCAACGTCCTGACTTTC. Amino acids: CAGSSGFTGANVLTF.

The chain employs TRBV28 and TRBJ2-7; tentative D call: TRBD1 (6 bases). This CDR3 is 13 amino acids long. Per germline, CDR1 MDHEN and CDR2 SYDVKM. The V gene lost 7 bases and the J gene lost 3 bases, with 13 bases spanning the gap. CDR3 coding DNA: TGTGCCAGCAAAACGACAGGTTTCTACGAGCAGTACTTC. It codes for CASKTTGFYEQYF.

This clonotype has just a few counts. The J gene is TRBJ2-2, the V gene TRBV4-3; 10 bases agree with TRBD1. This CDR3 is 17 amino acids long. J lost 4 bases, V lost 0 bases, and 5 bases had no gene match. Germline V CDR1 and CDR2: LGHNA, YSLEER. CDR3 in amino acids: CASSQDPDRGSTGELFF. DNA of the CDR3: TGCGCCAGCAGCCAAGACCCGGACAGGGGGAGCACCGGGGAGCTGTTTTTT.

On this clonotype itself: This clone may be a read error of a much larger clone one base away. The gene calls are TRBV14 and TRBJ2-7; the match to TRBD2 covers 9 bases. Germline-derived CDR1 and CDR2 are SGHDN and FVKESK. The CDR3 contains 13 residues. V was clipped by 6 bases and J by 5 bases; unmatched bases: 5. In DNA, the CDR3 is TGTGCCAGCAGGAAGCGGGAGGACCACGAGCAGTACTTC. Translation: CASRKREDHEQYF.

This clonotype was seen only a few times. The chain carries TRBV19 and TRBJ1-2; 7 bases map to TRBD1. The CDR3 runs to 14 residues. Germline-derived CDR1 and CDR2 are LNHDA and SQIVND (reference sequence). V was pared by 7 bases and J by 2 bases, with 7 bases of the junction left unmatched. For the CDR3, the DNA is TGTGCCAGTAATCGGGGACAGCCGAACTATGGCTACACCTTC. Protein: CASNRGQPNYGYTF.

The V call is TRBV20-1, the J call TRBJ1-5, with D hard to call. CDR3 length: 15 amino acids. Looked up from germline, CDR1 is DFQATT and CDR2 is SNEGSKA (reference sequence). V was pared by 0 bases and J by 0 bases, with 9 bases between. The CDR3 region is CSAREERNSNQPQHF. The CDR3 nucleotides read TGCAGTGCTAGAGAGGAACGGAATAGCAATCAGCCCCAGCATTTT.

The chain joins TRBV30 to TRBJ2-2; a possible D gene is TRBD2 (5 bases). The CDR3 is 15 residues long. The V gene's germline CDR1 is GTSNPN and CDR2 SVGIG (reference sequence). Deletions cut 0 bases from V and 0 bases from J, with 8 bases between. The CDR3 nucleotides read TGTGCCTGGAGTGTTGACTACGCGAACACCGGGGAGCTGTTTTTT. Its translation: CAWSVDYANTGELFF.

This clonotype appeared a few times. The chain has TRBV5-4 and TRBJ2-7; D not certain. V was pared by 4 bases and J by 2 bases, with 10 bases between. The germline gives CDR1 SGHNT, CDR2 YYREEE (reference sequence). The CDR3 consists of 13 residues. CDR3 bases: TGTGCCAGCAGCACCACACCGGCCTACGAGCAGTACTTC. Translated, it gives CASSTTPAYEQYF.

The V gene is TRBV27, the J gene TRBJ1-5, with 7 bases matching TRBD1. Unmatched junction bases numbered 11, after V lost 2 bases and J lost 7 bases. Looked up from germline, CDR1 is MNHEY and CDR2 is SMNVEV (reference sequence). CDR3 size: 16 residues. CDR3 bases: TGTGCCAGCAGTTTAGGAGGACAGGTGGAGGGGCAGCCCCAGCATTTT. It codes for CASSLGGQVEGQPQHF.

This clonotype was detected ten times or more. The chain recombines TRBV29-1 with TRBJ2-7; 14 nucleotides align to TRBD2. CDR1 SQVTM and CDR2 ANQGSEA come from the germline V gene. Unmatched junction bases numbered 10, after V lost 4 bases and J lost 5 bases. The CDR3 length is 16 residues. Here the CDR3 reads CSVVLTTSGGADEQYF. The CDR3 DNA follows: TGCAGCGTTGTACTCACGACTAGCGGGGGGGCGGACGAGCAGTACTTC.

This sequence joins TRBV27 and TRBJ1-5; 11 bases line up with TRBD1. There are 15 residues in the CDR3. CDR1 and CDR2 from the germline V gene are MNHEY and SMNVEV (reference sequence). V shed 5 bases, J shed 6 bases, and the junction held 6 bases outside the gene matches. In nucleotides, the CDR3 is TGTGCCAGCAGTAGGGGGACAGGGGGTTCTCAGCCCCAGCATTTT. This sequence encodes CASSRGTGGSQPQHF.

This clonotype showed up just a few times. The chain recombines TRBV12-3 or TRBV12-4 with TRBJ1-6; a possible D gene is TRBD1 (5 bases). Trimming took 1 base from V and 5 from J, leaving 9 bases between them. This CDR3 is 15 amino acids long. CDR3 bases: TGTGCCAGCAGTTTAGATGGGGGAGATAATTCACCCCTCCACTTT. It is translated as CASSLDGGDNSPLHF.

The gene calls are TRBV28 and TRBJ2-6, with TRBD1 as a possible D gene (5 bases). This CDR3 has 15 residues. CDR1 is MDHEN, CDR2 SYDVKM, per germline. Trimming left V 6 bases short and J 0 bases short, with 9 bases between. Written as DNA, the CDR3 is TGTGCCAGCAGCGTGACAGACTCTGGGGCCAACGTCCTGACTTTC. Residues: CASSVTDSGANVLTF.

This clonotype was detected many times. As DNA, the CDR3 is TGTGCCAGCAGTTTGGGAGGGGGTCCCTACAATGAGCAGTTCTTC. It encodes CASSLGGGPYNEQFF. The V and J genes are TRBV27 and TRBJ2-1, with D possibly matching TRBD2 (7 bases). Germline CDR1 MNHEY, CDR2 SMNVEV (reference sequence). This CDR3 region has 15 residues. V gave up 3 bases and J gave up 2 bases, with 11 bases separating them.

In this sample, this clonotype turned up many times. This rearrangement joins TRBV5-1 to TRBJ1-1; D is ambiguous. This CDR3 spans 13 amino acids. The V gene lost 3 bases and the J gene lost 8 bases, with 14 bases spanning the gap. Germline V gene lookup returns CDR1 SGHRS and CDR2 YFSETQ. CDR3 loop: CASSSSGRGEAFF. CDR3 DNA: TGCGCCAGCAGCTCCAGTGGGAGAGGAGAAGCTTTCTTT.